This entry describes one T cell receptor beta chain. Its matching antigen is unknown. One end of the junction varies from germline; a read error may be responsible. These data are taken from a study of graft-versus-host responses after intestinal transplantation. Across the whole study: Each patient got anti-thymocyte globulin induction, then tacrolimus and steroids for around three years. Study observations and caveats: GvH clones turned up in recipient marrow; some had shown up first in ileum or blood. Clonal ratios of graft-versus-host to host-versus-graft in allografts were high for patients exhibiting graft-donor T cell macrochimerism.

This table comes from immunoSEQ multiplex PCR, and its TCRdb copy is limited to in-frame clones, with some not included. The data contain some 83,000 clones, about nine tenths of them singletons. Germline V CDR1 and CDR2: SNHLY, FYNNEI. The CDR3 is made up of 17 amino acids. The genes are TRBV2 and TRBJ2-3; 9 bases are a match to TRBD2. The sample in question was unstimulated CD4+ T cells sorted from spleen or lymph node cells, obtained before intestinal transplant. This clonotype originated in a human donor who received an intestinal transplant. The CDR3 loop is CASREGGGGARGDTQYF. The CDR3 coding sequence is TGTGCCAGCAGAGAAGGAGGCGGGGGGGCCCGAGGAGATACGCAGTATTTT.